This TCR beta chain was sequenced for a study of shared clonotypes between healthy human individuals. Findings and caveats of the study: The donor pool, a small one, limited the genetic and exposure-history diversity represented. Clonotype sharing among donors likely depends on sequencing depth.

Cells designated naive CD8 were CD45RO-negative and were positively selected for CCR7, with terminally differentiated effector memory CD45RA+ cells excluded. About 30,000 T cell genomes (approximately 0.2 ug DNA) went into each sorted-subset replicate. The assay was immunoSEQ multiplex PCR, and TCRdb's table has in-frame clones only and misses some. This sample has around 2,000,000 clones, with roughly 94% found just once. A note on this clone: Antigen unknown.

Sequenced material: naive CD8+ T cells sorted from blood. This sequence originates from a man aged 18 to 35 in good health.

Here the CDR3 reads CASSAFSGSSYEQYF. The DNA of the CDR3 is TGTGCCAGCAGCGCCTTTAGCGGGAGCAGCTACGAGCAGTACTTC. The V call is TRBV7-9, the J call TRBJ2-7; 9 bases fit TRBD2. The CDR3 is 15 amino acids. V lost 5 bases to trimming and J lost 3 bases; unmatched junction nucleotides: 8. Per the germline V gene, CDR1 is SEHNR and CDR2 is FQNEAQ (reference sequence).